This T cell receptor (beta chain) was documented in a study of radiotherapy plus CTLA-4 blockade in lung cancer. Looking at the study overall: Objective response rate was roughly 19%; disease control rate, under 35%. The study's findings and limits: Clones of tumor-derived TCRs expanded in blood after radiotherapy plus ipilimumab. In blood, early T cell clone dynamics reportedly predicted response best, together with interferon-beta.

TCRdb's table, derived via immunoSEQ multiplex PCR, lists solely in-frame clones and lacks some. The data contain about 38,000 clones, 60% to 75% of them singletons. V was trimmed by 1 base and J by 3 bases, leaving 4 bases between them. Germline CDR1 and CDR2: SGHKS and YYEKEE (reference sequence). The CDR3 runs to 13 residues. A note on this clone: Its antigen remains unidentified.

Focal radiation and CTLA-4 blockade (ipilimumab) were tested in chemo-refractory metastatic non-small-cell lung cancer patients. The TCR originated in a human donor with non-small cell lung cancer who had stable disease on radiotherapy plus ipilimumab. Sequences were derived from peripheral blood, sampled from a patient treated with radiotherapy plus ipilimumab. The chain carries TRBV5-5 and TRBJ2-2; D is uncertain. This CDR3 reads CASSLRDTGELFF. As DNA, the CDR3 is TGTGCCAGCAGCTTGAGAGACACCGGGGAGCTGTTTTTT.